The T cell receptor beta chain described here comes from a study of T cell changes during pregnancy in multiple sclerosis. Some clones are missing from TCRdb's copy, which holds only in-frame ones; the method was immunoSEQ multiplex PCR. The table lists about 79,000 clones, roughly 93% of them singletons, with less than 0.85% in the top ten. Trimming cost V 3 bases and J 7 bases; bases outside gene matches: 8. Germline assignment: CDR1 SGHDT and CDR2 YYEEEE. The CDR3 loop spans 15 amino acids. The chain employs TRBV5-6 and TRBJ2-1; TRBD2 matches at 9 bases. The source of this sequence is a female donor in good health, enrolled as a control in a pregnancy study. The sequences come from peripheral blood, collected in the second trimester of pregnancy. The CDR3 DNA reads as TGTGCCAGCAGCTCAACTAGCGGGTTGGGTAATGAGCAGTTCTTC. Its protein product is CASSSTSGLGNEQFF.